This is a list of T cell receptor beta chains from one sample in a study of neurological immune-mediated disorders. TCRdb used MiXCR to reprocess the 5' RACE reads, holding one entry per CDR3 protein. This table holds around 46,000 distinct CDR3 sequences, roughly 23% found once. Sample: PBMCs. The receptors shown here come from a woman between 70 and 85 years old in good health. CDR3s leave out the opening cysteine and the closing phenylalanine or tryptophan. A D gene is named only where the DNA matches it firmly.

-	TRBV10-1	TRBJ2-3	ASSTRERGTDTQY
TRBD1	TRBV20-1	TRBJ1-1	SAQTTGGNTEAF
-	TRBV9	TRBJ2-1	ASGRGSLYNEQF
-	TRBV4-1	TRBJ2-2	ASSQDFGELF
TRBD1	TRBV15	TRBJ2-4	ATSRDPGQGAKNIQY
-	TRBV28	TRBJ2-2	ASSPPGTLGGELF
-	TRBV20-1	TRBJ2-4	SARSSLINIQY
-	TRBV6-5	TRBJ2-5	ASARDFWEQETQY
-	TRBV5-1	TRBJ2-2	ASSLGPANTGELF
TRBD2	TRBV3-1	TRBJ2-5	ASSQDQLAGIQETQY
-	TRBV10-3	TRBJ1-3	AIRNTATGNTIY
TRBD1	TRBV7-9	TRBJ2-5	ASSFAGTGRQETQY
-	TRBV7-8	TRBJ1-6	ASSDLISYNSPLH
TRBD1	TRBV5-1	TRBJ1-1	ASSKTGETEAF
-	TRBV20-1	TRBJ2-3	SARDVGTWDTQY
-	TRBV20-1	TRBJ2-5	SARGRWTQETQY
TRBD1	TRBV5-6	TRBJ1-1	ASSYQTGEAF
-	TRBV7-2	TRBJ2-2	ASSLFWTRNTGELF
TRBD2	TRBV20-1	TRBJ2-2	SATMPGLGSAGELF
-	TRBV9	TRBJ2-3	ASSSGTLESADTQY
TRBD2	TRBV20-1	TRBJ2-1	SGLTSGSPYEQF
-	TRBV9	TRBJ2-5	ASSTSLGGQETQY
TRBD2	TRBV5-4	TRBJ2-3	ASSTRTSGMADTQY
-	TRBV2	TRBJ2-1	ASRRWGDSYNEQF